This T cell receptor beta chain comes out of a study of T-cell memory formation after mild COVID-19. Study conclusions and caveats: Contracting CD4+ clones sat mainly in CM and EM; CD8+ in EMRA. A balance of CD4 and CD8 characterized clones contracting day 15 to 85, whereas later expanders leaned CD4+. Second-wave clones peaking on day 37 lacked confirmed SARS-CoV-2 specificity.

TCRdb redid the calling of the 5' RACE reads with MiXCR, one entry per CDR3 protein. The data hold a few hundred thousand distinct CDR3 sequences, with roughly 16% observed a single time. The germline gives CDR1 SGHTA, CDR2 FQGNSA. V shed 5 bases and J 1 base; nucleotides not matched to a gene: 5. The CDR3 is 15 amino acids. To note about this clonotype: Its antigen is currently unknown.

The sequence was collected from a man between 18 and 35 years old who had mild COVID-19 (a few samples of this study predate the infection). Cell type and time point are not known. Source material: PBMCs or a T cell subset sorted from them (not recorded which). This chain connects TRBV7-2 to TRBJ2-3; 8 positions agree with TRBD1. CDR3 in DNA: TGTGCCAGCAGCCGATCGGGACAGGGCACAGATACGCAGTATTTT. Protein: CASSRSGQGTDTQYF.